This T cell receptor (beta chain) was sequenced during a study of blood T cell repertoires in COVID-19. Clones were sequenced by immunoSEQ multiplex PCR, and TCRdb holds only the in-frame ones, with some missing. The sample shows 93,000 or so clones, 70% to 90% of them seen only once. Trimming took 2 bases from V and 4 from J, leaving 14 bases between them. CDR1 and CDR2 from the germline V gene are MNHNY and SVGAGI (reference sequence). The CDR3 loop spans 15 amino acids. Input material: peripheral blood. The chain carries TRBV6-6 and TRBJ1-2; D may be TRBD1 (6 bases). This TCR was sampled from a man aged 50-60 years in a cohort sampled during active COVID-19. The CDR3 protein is CASSYGTSPGYGYTF. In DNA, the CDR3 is TGTGCCAGCAGTTACGGGACATCCCCAGGCTATGGCTACACCTTC.